One sample yielded the 12 T cell receptor beta chains listed below, sequenced in a study of control samples from healthy donors and cancer patients (dated by TCRdb to about 2020). Library prep was done by the immunoSEQ multiplex PCR assay. TCRdb retrieved this table from immuneACCESS and kept in-frame rearrangements only. Not all clones are present; in checked studies, unresolved V genes account for under half, and no reason is known for the remainder. For this sample there are about 150,000 clones; approximately 94% appear just once. The ten largest clones capture 5.5% to 7.5% of the sample. Material for sequencing was blood. The source of these receptors is a man aged 18 to 29 in good health.

Remarks on this clone: The same CDR3 can be traced to other DNA sequences in this sample. The J gene is TRBJ2-2, the V gene TRBV4-2; 9 bases fit TRBD2. The CDR3 contains 18 residues. CDR1 and CDR2 from the germline V gene are LGHNA and YNFKEQ. Trimming took 0 bases from V and 6 from J; bases not matched to a gene: 11. This chain's CDR3 is CASSQDGNSGREAGELFF. In nucleotides, the CDR3 is TGTGCCAGCAGCCAAGATGGTAATAGCGGGAGAGAGGCCGGGGAGCTGTTTTTT.

The chain carries TRBV6-5 and TRBJ1-1, with D possibly matching TRBD1 (5 bases). This CDR3 contains 12 residues. Between the trimmed V and J ends, which lost 7 bases and 4 bases, there was a span of 10 bases. Germline CDR1 is MNHEY and CDR2 is SVGAGI. CDR3: CASMEGFTEAFF. DNA for the CDR3: TGTGCCAGCATGGAGGGGTTCACTGAAGCTTTCTTT.

The rearrangement uses TRBV6-2 or TRBV6-3 and TRBJ2-1; 7 bases are shared with TRBD1. The CDR3 totals 18 residues. J was trimmed by 6 bases and V by 2 bases; bases with no gene match: 16. The V gene's germline CDR1 is MNHEY and CDR2 SVGEGT. The CDR3 loop is CASSYVAPQGTFGNEQFF. CDR3 nucleotide sequence: TGTGCCAGCAGTTACGTCGCCCCACAGGGGACGTTCGGCAATGAGCAGTTCTTC.

The rearrangement links TRBV4-1 to TRBJ1-3; D is undetermined. The CDR3 is made up of 15 amino acids. Trimming removed 2 bases at V and 3 bases at J, with 11 bases between. Germline V gene lookup returns CDR1 MGHRA and CDR2 YSYEKL. The CDR3 DNA reads TGCGCCAGCAGCCAAAACCCTGATGATGGAAACACCATATATTTT. This sequence encodes CASSQNPDDGNTIYF.

CDR3 sequence reads: CASSVNEQFF. The CDR3 coding sequence is TGTGCCAGCAGTGTAAATGAGCAGTTCTTC. V is TRBV12-3 or TRBV12-4 and J is TRBJ2-1; no reliable D call. V shed 5 bases and J shed 7 bases, with 3 bases lying between them. The CDR3 extends over 10 amino acids.

This clone has only one observation. The chain links TRBV19 to TRBJ1-2, with 10 bases identical to TRBD1. Unmatched junction bases numbered 2, after V lost 8 bases and J lost 2 bases. This CDR3 spans 13 amino acids. Germline V CDR1 and CDR2: LNHDA, SQIVND (reference sequence). CDR3 protein: CASDRGQNYGYTF. CDR3 DNA sequence: TGTGCCAGTGACAGGGGGCAAAACTATGGCTACACCTTC.

This clone was picked up a small number of times. The V and J genes are TRBV5-6 and TRBJ1-4; D remains ambiguous. Germline-derived CDR1 and CDR2 are SGHDT and YYEEEE. This CDR3 contains 13 residues. The germline V and J ends were trimmed by 4 bases and 8 bases, with 12 bases remaining between them. The DNA for the CDR3 is TGTGCCAGCAGCCCAGGAGTCCGAGAAAAACTGTTTTTT. Translating it yields CASSPGVREKLFF.

This sequence joins TRBV28 and TRBJ2-6; 7 bases are a match to TRBD1. V dropped 6 bases and J dropped 1; count of bases not matched to a gene: 3. Germline V lookup: CDR1 MDHEN, CDR2 SYDVKM. The CDR3 has 15 amino acids. CDR3: CASRGQPSGANVLTF. As DNA, the CDR3 is TGTGCCAGCAGGGGACAGCCTTCTGGGGCCAACGTCCTGACTTTC.

V gene TRBV30 combines with J gene TRBJ2-3, with 8 nucleotides matching TRBD1. Germline values: CDR1 GTSNPN, CDR2 SVGIG (reference sequence). This CDR3 has 20 amino acids. V lost 7 bases and J lost 2; bases outside the gene matches: 26. The CDR3 DNA is TGTGCCTCCAGTGAGTTCAGGGGGCCGGCAGGGCCTCTGCTCACAGATACGCAGTATTTT. Translated, it gives CASSEFRGPAGPLLTDTQYF.

This rearrangement joins TRBV6-5 to TRBJ2-1; a weak D match, TRBD2 (6 bases). Germline loops: CDR1 MNHEY, CDR2 SVGAGI. V gave up 5 bases and J gave up 8 bases, with 19 bases separating them. This CDR3 is 15 amino acids long. This CDR3 is CASSPTGEGGDEQFF. CDR3 coding DNA: TGTGCCAGCAGTCCGACCGGCGAGGGAGGCGATGAGCAGTTCTTC.

The J gene is TRBJ2-5, the V gene TRBV6-4; D perhaps matches TRBD2 (6 bases). The germline CDR1 and CDR2 sequences are MRHNA and SNTAGT. The CDR3 totals 13 residues. Trimming cost V 2 bases and J 5 bases, with 9 bases left between them. The CDR3 coding sequence is TGTGCCAGCAGTGACAGGGGAGGTGAGACCCAGTACTTC. Residues: CASSDRGGETQYF.

The chain combines TRBV11-2 with TRBJ1-1, with unresolved D. V dropped 0 bases and J dropped 0 bases, with 8 bases sitting between them. The CDR3 loop spans 15 amino acids. In germline, CDR1 is SGHAT, CDR2 FQNNGV. CDR3 nucleotides: TGTGCCAGCAGCTTAGATCCTCGGTTGAACACTGAAGCTTTCTTT. Translating gives CASSLDPRLNTEAFF.